This TCR beta chain was documented in a study of T cell responses to AZD1222 COVID-19 vaccine. General observations from the study: Across spike, vaccine-associated CD4 TCRs were found, dominant at 160-218 and 743-854. Repertoire collection took place solely once the T cell response had peaked. Just six people given AZD1222 tested seropositive at baseline. Possibly, clonal diversity was underestimated; donors were largely white British and included more females.

To note about this clone: Its specificity is not known.

Germline CDR1 SGHRS, CDR2 YFSETQ. This CDR3 contains 17 residues. With 0 bases clipped from V and 8 bases from J, the junction kept 11 bases outside the gene matches. Sequenced by immunoSEQ multiplex PCR; TCRdb stores in-frame clones only, minus some. Of about 110,000 clones in the sample, approximately 87% are singletons; the top ten hold roughly 2.7%. This sequence originates from an adult in good health. This chain joins TRBV5-1 and TRBJ1-4, with TRBD1 matching 9 bases. The source material was peripheral blood, sampled on day 0 of AZD1222 vaccination. Here the CDR3 reads CASSLASGGQGREKLFF. Written as DNA, the CDR3 is TGCGCCAGCAGCTTGGCCTCAGGGGGACAGGGTAGGGAAAAACTGTTTTTT.